This record covers a single T cell receptor (beta chain). What it binds is not known. V was pared by 0 bases and J by 8 bases, with 0 bases of the junction left unmatched. The CDR3 has 12 residues. From germline, CDR1 is SGHDT and CDR2 YYEEEE. cDNA reverse transcribed from extracted RNA served as the sequencing template. Produced via immunoSEQ multiplex PCR; TCRdb's table is partial and in-frame only. The profile shows approximately 160,000 clones, approximately 60% of them singletons. Treatment described: oral pan-JAK inhibitor, 5-10 mg twice daily. Sorting of PBMCs yielded the CD4+ and CD8+ T cells. The data stem from a study of CD8+ T cells in alopecia areata. The study, taken as a whole, reports: It was observed that many expanded lesional clones persisted in scalp and blood during tofacitinib. Affected lesional scalp, above all in alopecia totalis/universalis, was more clonal than normal scalp.

Sequencing was performed on CD4+ T cells sorted from blood, taken at week 24, from a patient treated with tofacitinib. The source is a human donor with alopecia areata. V usage is TRBV5-6 and J usage is TRBJ2-3; 7 nucleotides agree with TRBD2. The CDR3 here is CASSLERGTQYF. CDR3 nucleotide sequence: TGTGCCAGCAGCTTGGAGCGGGGTACGCAGTATTTT.